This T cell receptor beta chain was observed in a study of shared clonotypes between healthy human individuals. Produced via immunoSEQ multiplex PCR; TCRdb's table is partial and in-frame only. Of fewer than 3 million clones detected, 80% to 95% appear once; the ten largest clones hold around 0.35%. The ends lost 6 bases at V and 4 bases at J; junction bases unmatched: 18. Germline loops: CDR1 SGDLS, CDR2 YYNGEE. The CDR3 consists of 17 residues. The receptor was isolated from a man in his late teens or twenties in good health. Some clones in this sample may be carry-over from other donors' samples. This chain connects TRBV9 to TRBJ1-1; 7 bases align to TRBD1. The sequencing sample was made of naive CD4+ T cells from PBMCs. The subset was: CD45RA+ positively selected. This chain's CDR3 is CASTKSGTAMDPTEAFF. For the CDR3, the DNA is TGTGCCAGCACAAAATCCGGGACAGCGATGGACCCCACTGAAGCTTTCTTT. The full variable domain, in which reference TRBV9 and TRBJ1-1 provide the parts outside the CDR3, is DSGVTQTPKHLITATGQRVTLRCSPRSGDLSVYWYQQSLDQGLQFLIQYYNGEERAKGNILERFSAQQFPDLHSELNLSSLELGDSALYFCASTKSGTAMDPTEAFFGQGTRLTVV.